The 6 T cell receptor beta chains below all came from one sample that was sequenced in a study of CXCR3-negative and CXCR3-positive naive CD8 T cells. UMI-labeled TRB cDNA libraries were prepared by 5' RACE. TCRdb re-called the 5' RACE reads, yielding one record per CDR3 amino acid sequence without DNA. Its clone listing holds some 61,000 distinct CDR3 sequences. The specimen was naive CXCR3- CD8+ T cells from blood. Stated subset: CD45RO-CCR7+CD27+CD95- naive CD8+ T cells lacking CXCR3 (TNR3-). These receptors were taken from a human donor in good health. Some clones in this sample may be carry-over from other donors' samples.

This clonotype shows up as medium-sized by frequency. The rearrangement uses TRBV4-3 and TRBJ1-5. This CDR3 is built from 15 residues. Germline CDR1 and CDR2: LGHNA and YSLEER. The CDR3 loop is CASSQDRQGGQPQHF.

The chain has TRBV28 and TRBJ2-1; TCRdb lists TRBD2, though no DNA is available to test this call. The length of the CDR3 is 15 residues. Germline CDR1 MDHEN, CDR2 SYDVKM. CDR3: CASSFLAGAYNEQFF.

V gene TRBV28 combines with J gene TRBJ2-7; TCRdb's assignment of TRBD1 cannot be checked, as there is no DNA. The CDR3 has 15 amino acids. Germline V lookup: CDR1 MDHEN, CDR2 SYDVKM. The CDR3 protein is CASSPTGVSSYEQYF.

The chain couples TRBV20-1 to TRBJ1-1; TCRdb gives TRBD1 as the D gene, but with no DNA this cannot be confirmed. The CDR3 consists of 14 residues. Per the germline V gene, CDR1 is DFQATT and CDR2 is SNEGSKA (reference sequence). Here the CDR3 reads CSARWTGWTTEAFF.

This chain connects TRBV7-9 to TRBJ1-1; TCRdb indicates TRBD1, and absent DNA this call remains unverified. Germline CDR1 and CDR2: SEHNR and FQNEAQ (reference sequence). The CDR3 covers 16 residues. The CDR3: CASSSVEDRGDTEAFF.

Judged by frequency, this clonotype is medium-sized (0.01 to 0.1%). The chain's CDR3 is CSVEEDRGLSTGELFF. V is TRBV29-1 and J is TRBJ2-2; TCRdb proposes TRBD1, but this gene call is untestable without DNA. The CDR3 has 16 amino acids. CDR1 and CDR2 from the germline V gene are SQVTM and ANQGSEA.